The clone carrying this T cell receptor (beta chain) was counted ten times or more. Its specificity is unknown. This sample is drawn from a study of regulatory T cells in long-lasting Graves disease. Regarding the study as a whole: Rather than thyroid tissue, only peripheral blood underwent study.

Documented time point: persistent/refractory GD, antithyroid drugs over 5 years with positive TRAb. With RNA extracted from PBMCs as input, the TCR library was made. CDR3 length: 16 amino acids. V was pared by 0 bases and J by 6 bases, with 5 bases of the junction left unmatched. Germline V lookup: CDR1 MNHEY, CDR2 SVGAGI. Construction of the TCR beta libraries employed iRepertoire HTBI primers in conjunction with Arm-PCR of CDR3 regions. MiXCR was run by TCRdb on the multiplex PCR reads, yielding one entry per CDR3 protein. The table includes about 660,000 distinct CDR3 sequences, about 30% detected once.

The chain carries TRBV6-5 and TRBJ1-4, with 9 bases lining up with TRBD1. This material consisted of peripheral blood mononuclear cells (PBMCs), taken when the disease was refractory, from a patient treated with antithyroid drugs. This sequence was found in a female donor with Graves disease. CDR3 nucleotides: TGTGCCAGCAGTTACTCCGAGGACAGGGGTGATGAAAAACTGTTTTTT. Residues: CASSYSEDRGDEKLFF.